The next 26 T cell receptor beta chains were all read from a single sample in a study of cytomegalovirus exposure and HLA in healthy donors. It was with 60 Vbeta and 13 Jbeta primers that the PCR ran. Assay used: immunoSEQ multiplex PCR; TCRdb lists only in-frame clones, some missing. The table lists about 160,000 clones, approximately 76% of them singletons, with roughly 2% in the top ten. Sequenced: PBMCs. These receptor sequences come from a female donor in good health and CMV-seronegative.

Only a few counts were recorded for this clone. CDR3: CASSVASTDTQYF. The CDR3 DNA sequence: TGTGCCAGCAGCGTAGCAAGCACAGATACGCAGTATTTT. The rearrangement joins TRBV9 to TRBJ2-3; no firm D call. Germline values: CDR1 SGDLS, CDR2 YYNGEE. The CDR3 contains 13 residues. Trimming removed 0 bases from V and 0 bases from J, with 2 bases in between.

This chain uses TRBV5-6 with TRBJ2-6, with D perhaps matching TRBD1 (6 bases). Per the germline V gene, CDR1 is SGHDT and CDR2 is YYEEEE. This CDR3 region has 16 residues. The V end lost 2 bases, the J end lost 0 bases, and 9 bases lay between the germline ends. CDR3 amino acids: CASSFPGVSGANVLTF. In DNA, the CDR3 is TGTGCCAGCAGCTTCCCAGGGGTCTCTGGGGCCAACGTCCTGACTTTC.

This clone was counted once. This rearrangement joins TRBV6-6 to TRBJ1-6; TRBD1 agrees at 7 bases. Per germline, CDR1 MNHNY and CDR2 SVGAGI (reference sequence). V was clipped by 6 bases and J by 5 bases; unmatched bases: 4. The CDR3 runs 14 residues. CDR3 nucleotides: TGTGCCAGCAGCGCGGGACAGAATAATTCACCCCTCCACTTT. Translating gives CASSAGQNNSPLHF.

A few counts support this clone. The rearrangement joins TRBV5-6 to TRBJ2-1, with 11 bases lining up with TRBD2. Germline values: CDR1 SGHDT, CDR2 YYEEEE. The CDR3 runs 14 residues. Trimming took 1 base from V and 13 from J; bases not matched to a gene: 7. This CDR3 reads CASSLSGTSGYQFF. The CDR3, as DNA: TGTGCCAGCAGCTTGTCCGGGACTAGCGGCTACCAGTTCTTC.

This clone was observed a few times. The rearrangement joins TRBV6-1 to TRBJ2-2, with 14 bases that match TRBD2. The CDR3 is made up of 15 amino acids. V gave up 9 bases and J gave up 5 bases; unmatched junction bases: 5. The germline V gene encodes CDR1 MNHNS and CDR2 SASEGT. The CDR3 region is CASGLAGGFTGELFF. The CDR3 nucleotides are TGTGCCAGTGGACTAGCGGGAGGCTTTACCGGGGAGCTGTTTTTT.

This sequence joins TRBV19 and TRBJ1-6; tentatively, D is TRBD1 (5 bases). Trimming took off 0 bases at V and 9 bases at J, with 12 bases between the two ends. Germline CDR1 is LNHDA and CDR2 is SQIVND (reference sequence). The CDR3 spans 15 residues. The CDR3 DNA reads TGTGCCAGTAGTATAGATACAGGCAAGAGTTCACCCCTCCACTTT. As protein: CASSIDTGKSSPLHF.

This clone was recorded many times. V usage is TRBV6-1 and J usage is TRBJ2-2, with D perhaps matching TRBD1 (6 bases). Trimming cost V 8 bases and J 6 bases, with 16 bases left between them. This CDR3 spans 14 amino acids. CDR1 is MNHNS, CDR2 SASEGT, per germline. The CDR3 here is CASWNRESAGELFF. Here the CDR3 DNA reads TGTGCCAGCTGGAACAGGGAGTCCGCCGGGGAGCTGTTTTTT.

The chain couples TRBV19 to TRBJ2-1; TRBD2 matches 10 bases. The CDR3 covers 14 residues. Germline V gives CDR1 LNHDA, CDR2 SQIVND (reference sequence). V shed 5 bases, J shed 4 bases, and the junction held 2 bases outside the gene matches. The CDR3 region is CASSVLAGYNEQFF. For the CDR3, the DNA is TGTGCCAGTAGTGTACTAGCGGGGTACAATGAGCAGTTCTTC.

This clone has only a few counts. The DNA for the CDR3 is TGTGCCAGCAGTGACCGGGGACAATTTAGGAACACTGAAGCTTTCTTT. Protein: CASSDRGQFRNTEAFF. J is TRBJ1-1 and V is TRBV25-1; TRBD1 is a possible D gene (6 bases). Germline lookup yields CDR1 MGHDK and CDR2 SYGVNS. Trimming left V 3 bases short and J 1 base short, with 15 bases between. There are 16 residues in the CDR3.

The gene calls are TRBV11-2 and TRBJ2-3; 10 bases align to TRBD1. CDR1 and CDR2 from the germline V gene are SGHAT and FQNNGV. This CDR3 has 14 residues. V shed 7 bases and J 6 bases; nucleotides not matched to a gene: 7. The CDR3, as DNA: TGTGCCAGCAACCGGGACAGGGGTTTGGATACGCAGTATTTT. Translating gives CASNRDRGLDTQYF.

The V call is TRBV7-6, the J call TRBJ2-4; no definite D call. Germline V gene lookup returns CDR1 SGHVS and CDR2 FNYEAQ. CDR3 size: 12 residues. The germline V and J ends were trimmed by 6 bases and 3 bases, with 6 bases remaining between them. DNA of the CDR3: TGTGCCAGCAGTAGCTACAAAAACATTCAGTACTTC. This codes for CASSSYKNIQYF.

The V and J genes are TRBV30 and TRBJ1-4; 9 nucleotides align to TRBD1. This CDR3 has 15 residues. The V gene's germline CDR1 is GTSNPN and CDR2 SVGIG (reference sequence). The junction had 8 bases not matched to a gene; V was cut back by 4 bases and J by 5 bases. The CDR3 is CAWTLGTGSNEKLFF. The DNA of the CDR3 is TGTGCCTGGACCCTGGGGACAGGGTCGAATGAAAAACTGTTTTTT. Filled out from reference TRBV30 and TRBJ1-4, the complete variable domain reads SQTIHQWPATLVQPVGSPLSLECTVEGTSNPNLYWYRQAAGRGLQLLFYSVGIGQISSEVPQNLSASRPQDRQFILSSKKLLLSDSGFYLCAWTLGTGSNEKLFFGSGTQLSVL.

This clone showed up just a few times. The gene calls are TRBV5-1 and TRBJ1-1; D unclear. The CDR3 loop spans 14 amino acids. V was cut by 2 bases and J by 2 bases, with 10 bases left in between. CDR1 and CDR2 from the germline V gene are SGHRS and YFSETQ. The CDR3 here is CASSLDGPNTEAFF. The CDR3 bases are TGCGCCAGCAGCTTAGATGGCCCTAACACTGAAGCTTTCTTT.

This sequence joins TRBV5-4 and TRBJ1-2; D is possibly TRBD1 (5 bases). The CDR3 covers 13 residues. Between the trimmed V and J ends, which lost 0 bases and 7 bases, there was a span of 10 bases. Germline V gene lookup returns CDR1 SGHNT and CDR2 YYREEE (reference sequence). The CDR3 region is CASSLEGKAGYTF. CDR3 nucleotides: TGTGCCAGCAGCTTGGAGGGGAAGGCTGGCTACACCTTC.

V gene TRBV5-1 combines with J gene TRBJ2-5, with D possibly matching TRBD1 (6 bases). The CDR3 is 16 residues long. Germline CDR1 is SGHRS and CDR2 is YFSETQ. V lost 0 bases and J 1 base, leaving 13 bases between the germline ends. The CDR3 bases are TGCGCCAGCAGCTTGGGAGTAGTAGGGGGCCAAGAGACCCAGTACTTC. Its translation is CASSLGVVGGQETQYF.

The chain employs TRBV29-1 and TRBJ2-1, with D unclear. Germline V CDR1 and CDR2: SQVTM, ANQGSEA. The CDR3 spans 11 residues. Deletions cut 7 bases from V and 5 bases from J, with 9 bases between. Here the CDR3 DNA reads TGCAGCGCGTCACAGAACAATGAGCAGTTCTTC. Encoded protein: CSASQNNEQFF.

This clone showed up just once. The rearrangement links TRBV10-3 to TRBJ2-5, with a weak D call TRBD1 (6 bases). This CDR3 is 16 amino acids long. V dropped 5 bases and J dropped 2 bases, with 18 bases sitting between them. Germline V lookup: CDR1 ENHRY, CDR2 SYGVKD. In nucleotides, the CDR3 is TGTGCCATCAGTCCCTTACAGGGTGTGGGGCAAGAGACCCAGTACTTC. Translation: CAISPLQGVGQETQYF.

This clone has more than one count but fewer than ten. The V and J genes are TRBV19 and TRBJ2-1; 10 bases line up with TRBD2. Germline V CDR1 and CDR2: LNHDA, SQIVND (reference sequence). Trimming cost V 2 bases and J 1 base; bases outside gene matches: 5. CDR3 length equals 17 residues. The CDR3 nucleotides are TGTGCCAGTAGTATAAGCGGGGGGGCTATGTCCTACAATGAGCAGTTCTTC. Translation gives CASSISGGAMSYNEQFF.

The chain joins TRBV30 to TRBJ1-2; tentatively, D is TRBD1 (5 bases). V lost 2 bases and J 4 bases, leaving 23 bases between the germline ends. From germline, CDR1 is GTSNPN and CDR2 SVGIG (reference sequence). The CDR3 length is 17 residues. CDR3 coding DNA: TGTGCCTGGAGTTCAGTCAGGGCCCCACCGCCAGCCTATGGCTACACCTTC. It yields the protein CAWSSVRAPPPAYGYTF.

V is TRBV5-1 and J is TRBJ2-3; TRBD1 matches 8 bases. V was clipped by 5 bases and J by 2 bases; unmatched bases: 4. Germline V lookup: CDR1 SGHRS, CDR2 YFSETQ. The CDR3 is 14 residues long. The CDR3 protein is CASSLDRATDTQYF. Written as DNA, the CDR3 is TGCGCCAGCAGTCTGGACAGGGCCACAGATACGCAGTATTTT.

The J gene is TRBJ1-6, the V gene TRBV6-5; no clear D gene. Trimming shortened V by 5 bases and J by 4 bases, and 12 bases separated the two germline ends. There are 15 residues in the CDR3. Germline V gives CDR1 MNHEY, CDR2 SVGAGI. The DNA of the CDR3 is TGTGCCAGCAGTGCCTCCGCAGGTTATAATTCACCCCTCCACTTT. Translation gives CASSASAGYNSPLHF.

This clone appeared once. The chain joins TRBV7-3 to TRBJ2-3, with 8 bases matching TRBD2. This CDR3 is 16 amino acids long. The V gene's germline CDR1 is SGHTA and CDR2 FQGTGA. The ends lost 5 bases at V and 2 bases at J; junction bases unmatched: 9. CDR3 residues: CASSPSSGANTDTQYF. The CDR3 region has the DNA TGTGCCAGCAGCCCAAGTAGCGGGGCGAACACAGATACGCAGTATTTT. Together with reference TRBV7-3 and TRBJ2-3, the CDR3 gives the full variable domain: GAGVSQTPSNKVTEKGKYVELRCDPISGHTALYWYRQSLGQGPEFLIYFQGTGAADDSGLPNDRFFAVRPEGSVSTLKIQRTERGDSAVYLCASSPSSGANTDTQYFGPGTRLTVL.

The J gene is TRBJ1-6, the V gene TRBV18; 8 bases fit TRBD1. The germline V gene encodes CDR1 KGHSH and CDR2 LQKENI. This CDR3 has 15 amino acids. V lost 5 bases to trimming and J lost 5 bases; unmatched junction nucleotides: 5. CDR3 coding DNA: TGTGCCAGCTCAACTACGGGACAGGATAATTCACCCCTCCACTTT. This gives the protein CASSTTGQDNSPLHF.

The chain recombines TRBV12-5 with TRBJ2-3, with TRBD1 matching 9 bases. The CDR3 loop spans 14 amino acids. The germline V gene has CDR1 LGHNT and CDR2 FRNRAP. V trimming: 0 bases; J trimming: 6 bases; junction bases outside the gene matches: 1. The chain's CDR3 is CASGLVQGADTQYF. The CDR3 nucleotides are TGTGCTAGTGGTTTGGTACAGGGGGCGGATACGCAGTATTTT.

This chain connects TRBV4-1 to TRBJ2-1, with TRBD2 matching 8 bases. The V gene's germline CDR1 is MGHRA and CDR2 YSYEKL. Losses at the gene ends were 1 base for V and 1 base for J; bases not matched to a gene: 9. CDR3 length equals 18 residues. CDR3 DNA sequence: TGCGCCAGCAGCCAAGGCGCGTCACTAGCGGCATCCTACAATGAGCAGTTCTTC. It specifies CASSQGASLAASYNEQFF.

In its sample, this clone was seen a few times. The chain joins TRBV5-1 to TRBJ2-7; possibly TRBD2 for D (6 bases). The germline gives CDR1 SGHRS, CDR2 YFSETQ. The CDR3 loop spans 12 amino acids. V was clipped by 0 bases and J by 5 bases, with 6 bases between them. The CDR3 loop reads CASSLGGDEQYF. CDR3 nucleotides: TGCGCCAGCAGCTTGGGCGGGGACGAGCAGTACTTC.